Each of the 9 T cell receptor beta chains below was sequenced from the same sample in a study of blood T cell repertoires in COVID-19. Some clones are missing from TCRdb's copy, which holds only in-frame ones; the method was immunoSEQ multiplex PCR. The table lists under 250,000 clones, about 80% of them singletons. Source material: peripheral blood. These receptors were taken from a woman aged 60 to 75 with acute or convalescent COVID-19.

The CDR3 region is CASSIRGRPNTEAFF. CDR3 DNA sequence: TGTGCCAGCAGCATCAGGGGACGGCCAAACACTGAAGCTTTCTTT. The rearrangement uses TRBV7-2 and TRBJ1-1; D is possibly TRBD1 (6 bases). Germline CDR1 and CDR2: SGHTA and FQGNSA. Trimming took off 5 bases at V and 2 bases at J, with 15 bases between the two ends. The CDR3 runs 15 residues.

This rearrangement joins TRBV7-8 to TRBJ1-6; D ambiguous. V was clipped by 1 base and J by 6 bases, with 13 bases between them. Germline lookup yields CDR1 SGHVS and CDR2 FQNEAQ. This CDR3 is 16 amino acids long. CDR3 nucleotide sequence: TGTGCCAGCAGCTTAGGCGCGGCAGAACCTAATTCACCCCTCCACTTT. It translates to CASSLGAAEPNSPLHF.

V usage is TRBV7-8 and J usage is TRBJ1-2; D possibly corresponds to TRBD1 (6 bases). Per the germline V gene, CDR1 is SGHVS and CDR2 is FQNEAQ. Between the trimmed V and J ends, which lost 2 bases and 5 bases, there was a span of 33 bases. This CDR3 comprises 21 residues. The CDR3: CASSLIGGPSPDSQFLYGYTF. Here the CDR3 DNA reads TGTGCCAGCAGCTTAATTGGAGGTCCTAGTCCGGACAGCCAATTTCTATATGGCTACACCTTC.

V is TRBV24-1 and J is TRBJ2-1; possible D gene TRBD2, 6 bases. The CDR3 loop spans 15 amino acids. With 1 base removed from V and 7 bases from J, the gap between germline ends came to 13 bases. Germline lookup yields CDR1 KGHDR and CDR2 SFDVKD. The chain's CDR3 is CATSDLRGAGNEQFF. The CDR3 coding sequence is TGTGCCACCAGTGATTTAAGAGGGGCGGGAAATGAGCAGTTCTTC.

The chain uses TRBV7-9 and TRBJ1-2; TRBD1 matches 8 bases. With V trimmed by 4 bases and J by 8 bases, 9 bases remained unmatched. Per the germline V gene, CDR1 is SEHNR and CDR2 is FQNEAQ (reference sequence). The CDR3 runs to 14 residues. The chain's CDR3 is CASSSPGGWGGYTF. The CDR3 DNA is TGTGCCAGCAGCTCCCCAGGGGGCTGGGGAGGCTACACCTTC.

This clone has only one observation. V usage is TRBV30 and J usage is TRBJ1-1, with a weak D call TRBD1 (6 bases). The CDR3 spans 13 residues. V was clipped by 3 bases and J by 1 base, with 9 bases between them. Germline V lookup: CDR1 GTSNPN, CDR2 SVGIG (reference sequence). CDR3 DNA: TGTGCCTGGAGAATACAGGGGAACACTGAAGCTTTCTTT. Its protein product is CAWRIQGNTEAFF.

As concerns this clone: The sample has other DNA sequences that encode this CDR3 too. This chain joins TRBV7-2 and TRBJ2-1, with 10 bases matching TRBD1. The CDR3 sequence is 16 residues long. The germline V gene has CDR1 SGHTA and CDR2 FQGNSA. The V segment lost 4 bases and the J segment 4 bases; nucleotides outside the gene matches: 7. The CDR3 nucleotides read TGTGCCAGCAGCTCTCGGACAGGGGGACTTTACAATGAGCAGTTCTTC. Amino acid sequence: CASSSRTGGLYNEQFF.

The V call is TRBV10-3, the J call TRBJ1-1; 8 nucleotides match TRBD1. The CDR3 consists of 16 residues. Germline V gene sequence: CDR1 ENHRY, CDR2 SYGVKD. V trimming: 4 bases; J trimming: 1 base; junction bases outside the gene matches: 8. In DNA, the CDR3 is TGTGCCATCAGTGCTCAGACAGGGGACCCGAACACTGAAGCTTTCTTT. As protein: CAISAQTGDPNTEAFF.

The rearrangement links TRBV7-2 to TRBJ2-2, with D possibly being TRBD1 (5 bases). The CDR3 covers 16 residues. Germline loops: CDR1 SGHTA, CDR2 FQGNSA. V was pared by 2 bases and J by 0 bases, with 10 bases between. CDR3 nucleotide sequence: TGTGCCAGCAGCTTACTTGGGGCCGCGAACACCGGGGAGCTGTTTTTT. It is translated as CASSLLGAANTGELFF.